Listed below are T cell receptor beta chains from one sample, sequenced in a study of graft-versus-host responses after intestinal transplantation. Clones were sequenced by immunoSEQ multiplex PCR, and TCRdb holds only the in-frame ones, with some missing. This table holds about 110,000 clones, around 93% found once. These TCRs' antigens remain unknown. The specimen was unstimulated CD8+ T cells sorted from spleen or lymph node cells, collected before intestinal transplant. The receptor source for this set is a human donor who received an intestinal transplant. The CDR3 runs from the conserved cysteine through the conserved F or W. Fields, in order: J gene, D gene, clone size, V gene, CDR3 DNA, CDR3 protein. D genes are given only for firm matches. Not every row has a clone size; where given, it reads once, few, many or a size class.

>TRBJ2-7|.|.|TRBV19
TGTGCCAGTAGTATAGGCGGGACAACCTACGAGCAGTACTTC
CASSIGGTTYEQYF
>TRBJ2-2|TRBD1|.|TRBV11-3
TGTGCCAGCAGCCACAGGGACAGGAACACCGGGGAGCTGTTTTTT
CASSHRDRNTGELFF
>TRBJ1-2|TRBD1|once|TRBV5-1
TGCGCCAGCAGCTTGACGGGGACAGCCTATACGACCAGTACTAACTATGGCTACACCTTC
CASSLTGTAYTTSTNYGYTF
>TRBJ2-1|TRBD2|.|TRBV29-1
TGCAGCGTTGAGGGGACTAGCGGGAGGGCGGGGGGGAATGAGCAGTTCTTC
CSVEGTSGRAGGNEQFF
>TRBJ2-7|.|.|TRBV10-3
TGTGCCATCAGTGGTGGGGACATATCCTACGAGCAGTACTTC
CAISGGDISYEQYF
>TRBJ2-7|.|.|TRBV4-1
TGCGCCAGCAGCCAACGACGAGAACTGCGGCAGGACTACTCCTACGAGCAGTACTTC
CASSQRRELRQDYSYEQYF
>TRBJ2-1|TRBD1|.|TRBV13
TGTGCCAGCAGCTTTAGACCGGGACAGATCCTCGTGGATGAGCAGTTCTTC
CASSFRPGQILVDEQFF
>TRBJ1-5|.|.|TRBV27
TGTGCCAGCAGTCTCGGGGGTTTTGGGCAGCCCCAGCATTTT
CASSLGGFGQPQHF
>TRBJ1-1|.|.|TRBV5-4
TGTGCCAGCAGCTTGCGGGTGAACACTGAAGCTTTCTTT
CASSLRVNTEAFF
>TRBJ2-3|.|.|TRBV27
TGTGCCAGCAGTTTATCGGGCCAATATAGCACAGATACGCAGTATTTT
CASSLSGQYSTDTQYF
>TRBJ2-1|TRBD2|.|TRBV13
TGTGCCAGCAGCCCCCGGACTAGCGGGGGAAATGAGCAGTTCTTC
CASSPRTSGGNEQFF
>TRBJ1-1|.|.|TRBV11-3
TGTGCCAGCAGCTTAGTTGTACATAAGAACACTGAAGCTTTCTTT
CASSLVVHKNTEAFF
>TRBJ2-7|TRBD1|once|TRBV19
TGTGCCACCTCACAGGGGACAGGGGGCTTCGAGCAGTACTTC
CATSQGTGGFEQYF
>TRBJ1-1|.|.|TRBV2
TGTGCCAGCAGCGCGGGACCGAGGGTGTGGGCTTTCTTT
CASSAGPRVWAFF
>TRBJ2-6|TRBD1|once|TRBV9
TGTGCCAGCAGCAACTCGCGACAGGGGGCGCAACCCTCTGGGGCCAACGTCCTGACTTTC
CASSNSRQGAQPSGANVLTF
>TRBJ1-1|.|.|TRBV7-9
TGTGCCAGCAGCTTATTGGACAGCGACACTGAAGCTTTCTTT
CASSLLDSDTEAFF
>TRBJ2-1|TRBD1|.|TRBV6-5
TGTGCCAGCAGTTACGGGGGACAGGGCCACAATGAGCAGTTCTTC
CASSYGGQGHNEQFF
>TRBJ2-2|.|.|TRBV5-1
TGCGCCAGCAGCTTTCAACCTCACGGGGAGCTGTTTTTT
CASSFQPHGELFF
>TRBJ1-3|TRBD1|.|TRBV27
TGTGCCAGCAGTCCTTGGGACAGCTCTGGAAACACCATATATTTT
CASSPWDSSGNTIYF
>TRBJ1-2|.|.|TRBV5-8
TGTGCCAGCAGCCCCCGACACCCCATGGCCTATGGCTACACCTTC
CASSPRHPMAYGYTF
>TRBJ2-7|.|.|TRBV7-9
TGTGCCAGCAGCTCCTCTTTTGGGAGCTCCTACGAGCAGTACTTC
CASSSSFGSSYEQYF
>TRBJ1-1|.|.|TRBV19
TGTGCCAGTATCGCAGGGTTGGGCACTGAAGCTTTCTTT
CASIAGLGTEAFF
>TRBJ2-7|TRBD2|.|TRBV5-1
TGCGCCAGCAGCCCCAAGAGGGCTAGCGGATCCTACGAGCAGTACTTC
CASSPKRASGSYEQYF
>TRBJ2-1|TRBD1|.|TRBV27
TGTGCCAGCAGGATTTCCGGGACAGGGTTCTACAATGAGCAGTTCTTC
CASRISGTGFYNEQFF
>TRBJ2-7|.|.|TRBV6-5
TGTGCCAGCAGTTTCATACACTCCTACGAGCAGTACTTC
CASSFIHSYEQYF
>TRBJ2-7|.|.|TRBV11-2
TGTGCCAGCAGCTTAGCAGGGGGGAGCTACGAGCAGTACTTC
CASSLAGGSYEQYF
>TRBJ2-1|TRBD2|.|TRBV9
TGTGCCAGCAGCGTAGGTAGCAGCGGGAGACCGTACAATGAGCAGTTCTTC
CASSVGSSGRPYNEQFF
>TRBJ1-1|.|.|TRBV7-9
TGTGCCAGCAGCTTGGGGGCTGTGAACACTGAAGCTTTCTTT
CASSLGAVNTEAFF
>TRBJ1-4|TRBD1|few|TRBV6-5
TGTGCCAGCAGTCCGGACAGGGTGGGGGAAAAACTGTTTTTT
CASSPDRVGEKLFF
>TRBJ2-2|.|.|TRBV7-8
TGTGCCAGCAGCTTTAGCGGATCTACCGGGGAGCTGTTTTTT
CASSFSGSTGELFF
>TRBJ2-7|.|.|TRBV5-3
TGTGCCAGAAGCTTGGAGGGGGGCCCAGGGATATACGAGCAGTACTTC
CARSLEGGPGIYEQYF
>TRBJ2-2|.|.|TRBV6-4
TGTGCCAGCAGTGACTCGAGTACCCAGGGAGGCTCCGGGGAGCTGTTTTTT
CASSDSSTQGGSGELFF
>TRBJ2-6|.|.|TRBV30
TGTGCCTGGATACCGGGGCCTTATGCTGGGGCCAACGTCCTGACTTTC
CAWIPGPYAGANVLTF
>TRBJ2-3|TRBD2|.|TRBV4-1
TGCGCCAGCAGCCTCCCGGGACTAGTAGATACGCAGTATTTT
CASSLPGLVDTQYF
>TRBJ1-5|.|.|TRBV9
TGTGCCAGCAGCCCCACCGGGGCTGGCAATCAGCCCCAGCATTTT
CASSPTGAGNQPQHF
>TRBJ2-2|.|.|TRBV28
TGTGCCAGCAGTTCCGGAGGGGGGGTCTTGACCGGGGAGCTGTTTTTT
CASSSGGGVLTGELFF
>TRBJ2-7|.|.|TRBV9
TGTGCCAGCAGCGTAGTGGACGGGAGTACCTACGAGCAGTACTTC
CASSVVDGSTYEQYF
>TRBJ2-3|TRBD2|.|TRBV27
TGTGCCAGCAGGGAGGGAACCCGTCTGGGACTAAGCACAGATACGCAGTATTTT
CASREGTRLGLSTDTQYF
>TRBJ1-2|.|.|TRBV19
TGTGCCAGTAGTATTATGGGGGCCTCTAACTATGGCTACACCTTC
CASSIMGASNYGYTF
>TRBJ2-5|.|.|TRBV7-8
TGTGCCAGCAGCTTAGCCGGTTTCACTGAGGAGACCCAGTACTTC
CASSLAGFTEETQYF
>TRBJ2-2|TRBD2|once|TRBV15
TGTGCCACCAGCAGAGCGGGGCTAGCGGACTCGAACACCGGGGAGCTGTTTTTT
CATSRAGLADSNTGELFF
>TRBJ1-5|.|.|TRBV19
TGTGCCAGTAGTATGGTAGGGGCGGGCAATCAGCCCCAGCATTTT
CASSMVGAGNQPQHF
>TRBJ2-7|.|.|TRBV4-1
TGCGCCAGCAGCCAAGGGGGCGGGACCTACGAGCAGTACTTC
CASSQGGGTYEQYF
>TRBJ1-1|.|.|TRBV6-5
TGTGCCAGCAGTTTTAGACAGAACACTGAAGCTTTCTTT
CASSFRQNTEAFF
>TRBJ1-2|.|.|TRBV5-6
TGTGCCAGCAGCACCGGGACGGCCTGGTATGGCTACACCTTC
CASSTGTAWYGYTF
>TRBJ2-1|.|.|TRBV6-6
TGTGCCAGCAGTTACGGGCCAGCTTCCTACAATGAGCAGTTCTTC
CASSYGPASYNEQFF
>TRBJ1-5|.|.|TRBV4-1
TGCGCCAGCAGCCAAGATTTAAATCAGCCCCAGCATTTT
CASSQDLNQPQHF
>TRBJ1-1|.|.|TRBV7-8
TGTGCCAGCAGCTCGCCCCATCTTTTGGTCACTGAAGCTTTCTTT
CASSSPHLLVTEAFF
>TRBJ2-1|TRBD2|.|TRBV7-8
TGTGCCAGCCAAACGGGGCTAGCGGGATACGGGCAGTTCTTC
CASQTGLAGYGQFF
>TRBJ2-7|.|.|TRBV10-1
TGCGCCAGCAGTGACCCGGACGGATTCGAGCAGTACTTC
CASSDPDGFEQYF
>TRBJ2-7|.|.|TRBV19
TGTGCTTCAGGGACCAACTACGAGCAGTACTTC
CASGTNYEQYF